The T cell receptor (beta chain) under discussion was sequenced for a study of CD8+ T cells in alopecia areata. After isolation, RNA underwent reverse transcription to generate cDNA as the sequencing template. The protocol was immunoSEQ multiplex PCR, while the TCRdb copy is restricted to in-frame clones and leaves out a portion. The sample lists 110,000 to 150,000 clones; around 50% were seen once. This CDR3 is 13 amino acids long. V was cut by 6 bases and J by 6 bases, with 14 bases left in between. The V gene's germline CDR1 is SGHVS and CDR2 FNYEAQ. The treatment was: oral pan-JAK inhibitor, 5-10 mg twice daily.

The material sequenced was CD8+ T cells sorted from blood, taken at week 4, from a patient treated with tofacitinib. The chain couples TRBV7-6 to TRBJ1-1; D remains ambiguous. This TCR came from a human donor with alopecia areata. CDR3 residues: CASRPYSSSEAFF. CDR3 sequence (DNA): TGTGCCAGCAGACCTTACAGCTCCTCTGAAGCTTTCTTT.